What follows are 13 T cell receptor beta chains derived from one specimen sequenced in a study of blood T cell repertoires in COVID-19. Data came from immunoSEQ multiplex PCR; TCRdb stores just in-frame clones and leaves some out. The table includes 180,000 or so clones, around 85% detected once. Sequencing input: peripheral blood. These receptors were collected from a woman in her sixties with acute or convalescent COVID-19.

This clone has only a few counts. The chain uses TRBV19 and TRBJ2-7; TRBD2 matches 9 bases. The CDR3 is made up of 14 amino acids. Trimming cost V 5 bases and J 2 bases; bases outside gene matches: 4. CDR1 is LNHDA, CDR2 SQIVND, per germline (reference sequence). DNA for the CDR3: TGTGCCAGTAGTGCTAGCGGGATTCCCTACGAGCAGTACGTC. It is translated as CASSASGIPYEQYV.

In this sample, this clone turned up once. The chain links TRBV15 to TRBJ2-1, with 7 bases aligning to TRBD2. V lost 1 base and J lost 4; bases outside the gene matches: 1. The germline CDR1 and CDR2 sequences are LNHNV and YYDKDF (reference sequence). This CDR3 region has 14 residues. CDR3 loop: CATSRAGRYNEQFF. As DNA, the CDR3 is TGTGCCACCAGCAGAGCCGGGAGGTACAATGAGCAGTTCTTC.

This clone was counted once. The CDR3 sequence is CAWSVAASRGELFF. The DNA of the CDR3 is TGTGCCTGGAGTGTTGCGGCCTCTAGAGGGGAGCTGTTTTTT. V and J are TRBV30 and TRBJ2-2; D is undetermined. Trimming took off 0 bases at V and 8 bases at J, with 13 bases between the two ends. In germline, CDR1 is GTSNPN, CDR2 SVGIG (reference sequence). The CDR3 has 14 residues.

This clone is a singleton in its sample. The chain joins TRBV20-1 to TRBJ2-1; D gene unclear. The CDR3 spans 10 residues. Germline CDR1 DFQATT, CDR2 SNEGSKA (reference sequence). Trimming took off 5 bases at V and 6 bases at J, with 5 bases between the two ends. The CDR3 DNA follows: TGCAGTGCTTCCCTCAATGAGCAGTTCTTC. Residues: CSASLNEQFF.

CDR3 sequence: CASSAQGLPLHF. DNA of the CDR3: TGTGCCAGCAGTGCCCAGGGTTTACCCCTCCACTTT. The gene calls are TRBV27 and TRBJ1-6, with D possibly matching TRBD1 (5 bases). Germline V gene lookup returns CDR1 MNHEY and CDR2 SMNVEV (reference sequence). The V end was cut by 5 bases, the J end by 12 bases, with 11 bases between. The CDR3 is 12 amino acids.

The rearrangement links TRBV15 to TRBJ2-5; a possible D gene is TRBD2 (6 bases). V lost 5 bases to trimming and J lost 2 bases, with 15 bases between them. This CDR3 is built from 15 residues. The germline V gene has CDR1 LNHNV and CDR2 YYDKDF (reference sequence). The CDR3 DNA sequence: TGTGCCACCAGCCCGCCGGGACTGAAACAAGAGACCCAGTACTTC. Encoded protein: CATSPPGLKQETQYF.

This chain connects TRBV5-1 to TRBJ1-4, with D perhaps TRBD1 (5 bases). Germline CDR1 SGHRS, CDR2 YFSETQ. The CDR3 is 13 amino acids. The V and J ends lost 3 bases and 14 bases respectively, with 17 bases between them. CDR3 loop: CASSSSGTLNLFF. The DNA of the CDR3 is TGCGCCAGCAGCTCATCCGGGACTTTAAATCTGTTTTTT.

The chain employs TRBV29-1 and TRBJ2-1; TRBD1 matches at 10 bases. Germline CDR1 is SQVTM and CDR2 is ANQGSEA. The J segment lost 9 bases and the V segment lost 6 bases, leaving 8 bases of the junction unmatched. The CDR3 consists of 13 residues. CDR3 sequence (DNA): TGCAGCGTCGCGGGACAGGGGAATATTGAGCAGTTCTTC. Protein sequence: CSVAGQGNIEQFF.

The sample holds a few counts of this clone. The chain uses TRBV6-1 and TRBJ1-3; D is unclear. V dropped 2 bases and J dropped 5 bases, with 10 bases sitting between them. CDR1 MNHNS and CDR2 SASEGT come from the germline V gene. This CDR3 contains 14 residues. The CDR3 sequence is CASSERRIRNTIYF. The CDR3, as DNA: TGTGCCAGCAGTGAACGGCGGATACGAAACACCATATATTTT.

The V call is TRBV7-9, the J call TRBJ1-5; 9 bases are a match to TRBD1. The ends lost 5 bases at V and 5 bases at J; junction bases unmatched: 7. Per the germline V gene, CDR1 is SEHNR and CDR2 is FQNEAQ (reference sequence). The CDR3 length is 15 residues. The CDR3 nucleotides read TGTGCCAGCAGCCCCTCGGGACAGGGAGATCAGCCCCAGCATTTT. Protein product: CASSPSGQGDQPQHF.

This clone was counted a single time. This rearrangement joins TRBV3-1 (or the pseudogene TRBV3-2) to TRBJ1-4, with D possibly matching TRBD1 (6 bases). V lost 8 bases and J lost 10, with 14 bases in between. The CDR3 consists of 12 residues. Germline V gene sequence: CDR1 LGHDT, CDR2 YNNKEL (reference sequence). The CDR3 sequence: CASSGTTGKLFF. The DNA of the CDR3 is TGTGCCAGCTCCGGGACAACAGGAAAACTGTTTTTT.

In its sample, this clone was seen once. This chain joins TRBV5-1 and TRBJ1-6; D remains ambiguous. Germline values: CDR1 SGHRS, CDR2 YFSETQ. Trimming removed 0 bases at V and 10 bases at J, with 14 bases between. CDR3 size: 15 residues. The CDR3 is CASSLVPGNGSPLHF. CDR3 DNA: TGCGCCAGCAGCTTGGTCCCGGGGAATGGGTCACCCCTCCACTTT.

This chain uses TRBV29-1 with TRBJ2-1; 11 positions agree with TRBD2. From germline, CDR1 is SQVTM and CDR2 ANQGSEA. V was pared by 3 bases and J by 6 bases, with 1 base of the junction left unmatched. The CDR3 length is 13 residues. The CDR3, as DNA: TGCAGCGTTGATCTAGCGGGGGGCAATGAGCAGTTCTTC. This encodes CSVDLAGGNEQFF.